This T cell receptor beta chain was identified during a study of T cell changes during pregnancy in multiple sclerosis. Germline V lookup: CDR1 SSHAT, CDR2 FNYEAQ (reference sequence). There are 15 residues in the CDR3. V lost 1 base and J lost 3; bases outside the gene matches: 5. The assay was immunoSEQ multiplex PCR, and TCRdb's table has in-frame clones only and misses some. The sample yields tens of thousands of clones, 91% seen once. This clonotype was obtained from a female donor in good health, enrolled as a control in a pregnancy study. Sequences were derived from peripheral blood, sampled in the third trimester of pregnancy. The chain recombines TRBV7-7 with TRBJ2-5, with 7 bases fitting TRBD1. CDR3 in amino acids: CASSLGGTGEETQYF. CDR3 in DNA: TGTGCCAGCAGCTTAGGAGGAACAGGGGAAGAGACCCAGTACTTC.